This T cell receptor beta chain was sequenced during a study of T cell responses to AZD1222 COVID-19 vaccine (dated by TCRdb to the early 2020s). With regard to the full study: AZD1222 recipients whose second dose came at about 4 weeks and those whose second dose came at about 12 weeks were combined into one group, since spike-specific TCR depth and breadth did not differ between the two schedules. TCR sequencing was performed for 230 to 250 trial participants, of whom 200 to 220 were given two doses of AZD1222 and approximately 25 were given two doses of MenACWY control vaccine. Trial participants were enrolled by age into subgroups of 18-55, 56-69 and 70-plus years, and around 140, 26 and 57 TCR-sequenced participants, respectively, were included in these subgroups.

Per the germline V gene, MNHEY is the CDR1 and SVGAGI is the CDR2. Spanning cysteine to phenylalanine, the CDR3 consists of 15 amino acids. Kept here is only the CDR3 DNA, which spans 45 bases and is read in frame from base 1. The germline V end is reduced by 5 bases and the J end by 7 bases; junction bases left unmatched: 8. The CDR3 regions of human TCRbeta chains were analyzed by immunosequencing. In the source study's methods: Repertoire TCRs were matched against a reference library of SARS-CoV-2-specific TCRs generated with the MIRA antigen-specificity platform. Breadth was defined as the fraction of unique TCRs that were SARS-CoV-2-associated, and depth was defined as the fraction of total T cells that were SARS-CoV-2-associated. Using the MIRA data, each spike-specific TCR was mapped to the spike region that the TCR reacts to and placed in a CD4 or CD8 class. Log10-transformed breadth and depth values were compared by one-way ANOVA with Sidak's multiple comparisons tests. This immuneACCESS table, as held by TCRdb, lists in-frame sequences with V and J called but not all clones. Of the missing ones, under half trace to an unresolved V gene in checked studies; the others have no known cause. That table gives V, J and clone size, and the DNA gave D and trimming. This sample is represented by about 120,000 clones; about nine tenths of them were singletons. 1.2% of the sample lies in the top ten.

Points the paper makes about the study in general: In the small 56-69-year group, the increase in depth fell short of significance, most likely because of low power. Because no day 14 peak-response samples were available, the repertoires could be characterized only after the peak T cell response. The whole spike protein was spanned by vaccine-associated CD4 TCRs, and dominant responses were seen in regions 160-218 and 743-854. Reportedly, almost half of the unique spike-specific TCRs recognized epitopes lying outside the regions that are mutated in the B.1.351 and B.1.1.7 variants. Conclusions about previously exposed vaccinees are limited, since just 5 to 7 AZD1222 recipients were seropositive for SARS-CoV-2 at baseline. After two AZD1222 doses, both the breadth and the depth of spike-specific TCRs were significantly higher than at day 0 and than in MenACWY recipients. Participants were mostly white British, with more females than males. The authors suggested clonal diversity may have been underestimated.

The intended sense of this specimen's time point label: baseline before first vaccination. The vaccinee samples were drawn from two UK trials, COV001 and COV002, one of which was a single-blind randomized controlled phase 2/3 trial testing AZD1222 (ChAdOx1 nCoV-19) in healthy adults. For TCRbeta chain sequencing, PBMC samples from trial participants were taken at day 0 and at day 28 after the second dose. On this clone: What antigen it recognizes has not been identified. No base-level quality is on record; no much larger clone is a single base apart.

The sequence derives from an adult in good health. The sample was peripheral blood, taken on day 0 of AZD1222 vaccination. Rearrangement joined TRBV6-5 to TRBJ1-6; 7 middle bases align to TRBD1. The DNA reads TGTGCCAGCAGTAGTCGACAGGGCCTAAATTCACCCCTCCACTTT. It specifies CASSSRQGLNSPLHF.